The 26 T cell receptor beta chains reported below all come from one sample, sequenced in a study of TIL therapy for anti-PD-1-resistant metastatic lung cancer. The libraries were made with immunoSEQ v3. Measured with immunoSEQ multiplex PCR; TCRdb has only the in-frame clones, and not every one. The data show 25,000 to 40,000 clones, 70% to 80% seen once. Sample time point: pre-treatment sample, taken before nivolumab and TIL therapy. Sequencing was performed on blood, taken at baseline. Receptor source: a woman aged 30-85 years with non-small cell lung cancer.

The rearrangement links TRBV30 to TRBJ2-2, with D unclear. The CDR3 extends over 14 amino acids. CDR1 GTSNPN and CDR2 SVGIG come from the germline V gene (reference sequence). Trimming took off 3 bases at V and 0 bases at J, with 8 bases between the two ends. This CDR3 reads CAWRAQPNTGELFF. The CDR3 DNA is TGTGCCTGGAGAGCACAGCCGAACACCGGGGAGCTGTTTTTT.

CDR3 sequence reads: CASRSSLGTPYEQYF. The DNA for the CDR3 is TGTGCCAGCAGATCCTCCCTGGGGACCCCCTACGAGCAGTACTTC. The V gene is TRBV6-5, the J gene TRBJ2-5, with D perhaps being TRBD1 or TRBD2 (5 bases each). The J call is uncertain, as TRBJ2-7 better fits the DNA end. The CDR3 contains 15 residues. Germline V CDR1 and CDR2: MNHEY, SVGAGI.

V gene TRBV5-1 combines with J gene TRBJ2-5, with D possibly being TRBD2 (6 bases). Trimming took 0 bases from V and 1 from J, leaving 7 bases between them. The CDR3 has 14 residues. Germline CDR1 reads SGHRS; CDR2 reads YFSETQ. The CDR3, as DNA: TGCGCCAGCAGCTTGGGGGACTCCCAAGAGACCCAGTACTTC. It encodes CASSLGDSQETQYF. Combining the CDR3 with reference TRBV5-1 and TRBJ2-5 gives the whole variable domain KAGVTQTPRYLIKTRGQQVTLSCSPISGHRSVSWYQQTPGQGLQFLFEYFSETQRNKGNFPGRFSGRQFSNSRSEMNVSTLELGDSALYLCASSLGDSQETQYFGPGTRLLVL.

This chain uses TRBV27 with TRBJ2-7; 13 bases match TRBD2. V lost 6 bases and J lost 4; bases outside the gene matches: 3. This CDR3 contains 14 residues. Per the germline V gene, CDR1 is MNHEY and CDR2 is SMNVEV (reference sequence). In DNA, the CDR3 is TGTGCCAGCAGCAGACTAGCGGGAGGATACGAGCAGTACTTC. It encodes CASSRLAGGYEQYF.

The CDR3 here is CASSLLGTMNTEAFF. Written as DNA, the CDR3 is TGTGCCAGCAGCCTCCTGGGGACTATGAACACTGAAGCTTTCTTT. The J gene is TRBJ1-1, the V gene TRBV6-6; possible D gene TRBD1, 5 bases. This CDR3 region has 15 residues. Trimming took off 6 bases at V and 0 bases at J, with 14 bases between the two ends. Germline V lookup: CDR1 MNHNY, CDR2 SVGAGI (reference sequence).

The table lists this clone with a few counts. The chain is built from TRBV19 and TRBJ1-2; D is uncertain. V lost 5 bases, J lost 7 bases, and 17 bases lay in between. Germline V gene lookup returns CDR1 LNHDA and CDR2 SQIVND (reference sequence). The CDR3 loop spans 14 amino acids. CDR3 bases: TGTGCCAGTAGTCAACCGAACAGAGTCGGTGGCTACACCTTC. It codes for CASSQPNRVGGYTF. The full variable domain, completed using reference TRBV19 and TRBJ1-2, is DGGITQSPKYLFRKEGQNVTLSCEQNLNHDAMYWYRQDPGQGLRLIYYSQIVNDFQKGDIAEGYSVSREKKESFPLTVTSAQKNPTAFYLCASSQPNRVGGYTFGSGTRLTVV.

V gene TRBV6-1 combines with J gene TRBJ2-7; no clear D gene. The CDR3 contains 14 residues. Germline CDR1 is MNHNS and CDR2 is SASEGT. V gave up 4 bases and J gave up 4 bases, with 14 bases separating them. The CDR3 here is CASSGTRNAYEQYF. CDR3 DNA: TGTGCCAGCAGTGGGACGAGGAATGCGTACGAGCAGTACTTC.

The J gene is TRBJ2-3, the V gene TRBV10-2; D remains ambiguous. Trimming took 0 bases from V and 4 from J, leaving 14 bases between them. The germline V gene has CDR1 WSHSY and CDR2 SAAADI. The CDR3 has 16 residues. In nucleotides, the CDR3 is TGCGCCAGCAGTGAGTCGTCAAGGGCAAAACCAGATACGCAGTATTTT. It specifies CASSESSRAKPDTQYF.

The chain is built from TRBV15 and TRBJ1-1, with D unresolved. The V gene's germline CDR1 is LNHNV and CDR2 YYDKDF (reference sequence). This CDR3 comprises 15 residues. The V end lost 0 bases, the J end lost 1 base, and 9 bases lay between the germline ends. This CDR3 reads CATSRDVAKNTEAFF. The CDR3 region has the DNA TGTGCCACCAGCAGAGATGTAGCCAAGAACACTGAAGCTTTCTTT.

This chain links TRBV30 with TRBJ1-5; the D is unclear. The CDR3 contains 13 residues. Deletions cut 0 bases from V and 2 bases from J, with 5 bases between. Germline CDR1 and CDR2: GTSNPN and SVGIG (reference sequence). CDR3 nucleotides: TGTGCCTGGAGTGTAAGTCGCAATCAGCCCCAGCATTTT. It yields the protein CAWSVSRNQPQHF.

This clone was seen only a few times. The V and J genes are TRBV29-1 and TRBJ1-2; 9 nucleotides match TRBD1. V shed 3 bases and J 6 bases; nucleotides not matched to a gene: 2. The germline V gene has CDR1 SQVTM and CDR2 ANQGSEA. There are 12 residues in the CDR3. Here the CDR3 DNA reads TGCAGCGTTGATAGGACAGGGGATGGCTACACCTTC. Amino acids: CSVDRTGDGYTF.

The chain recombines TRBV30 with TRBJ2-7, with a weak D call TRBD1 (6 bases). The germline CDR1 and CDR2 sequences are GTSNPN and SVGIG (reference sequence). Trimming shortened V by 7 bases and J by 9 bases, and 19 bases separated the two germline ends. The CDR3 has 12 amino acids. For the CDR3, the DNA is TGTGCCTTCCAGAATTCAGGGGTATGGCAGTACTTC. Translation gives CAFQNSGVWQYF.

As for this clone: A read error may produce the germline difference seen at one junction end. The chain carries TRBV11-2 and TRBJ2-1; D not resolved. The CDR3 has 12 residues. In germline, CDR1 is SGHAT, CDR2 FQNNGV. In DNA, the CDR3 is TGTGCCAGCGCGTCTTCCTACCCACCCTTGGTCTTC. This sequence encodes CASASSYPPLVF.

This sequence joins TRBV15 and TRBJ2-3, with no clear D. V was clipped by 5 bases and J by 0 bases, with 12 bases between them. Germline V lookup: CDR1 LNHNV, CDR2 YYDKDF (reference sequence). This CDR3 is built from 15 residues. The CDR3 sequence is CATSLSLDSTDTQYF. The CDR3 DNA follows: TGTGCCACCAGCCTGTCCCTAGATAGCACAGATACGCAGTATTTT.

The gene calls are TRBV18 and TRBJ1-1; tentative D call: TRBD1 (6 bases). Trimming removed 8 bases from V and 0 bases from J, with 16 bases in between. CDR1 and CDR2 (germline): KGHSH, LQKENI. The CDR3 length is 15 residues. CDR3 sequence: CASTPQGSMNTEAFF. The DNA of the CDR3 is TGTGCCAGCACCCCACAGGGCTCGATGAACACTGAAGCTTTCTTT.

Here the CDR3 reads CASSELSGRALDTQYF. The CDR3 DNA reads TGTGCCAGCAGTGAACTTAGCGGGAGGGCCCTAGATACGCAGTATTTT. The chain employs TRBV6-1 and TRBJ2-3, with 11 bases fitting TRBD2. This CDR3 spans 16 amino acids. Germline V gene lookup returns CDR1 MNHNS and CDR2 SASEGT. V dropped 2 bases and J dropped 5; count of bases not matched to a gene: 6.

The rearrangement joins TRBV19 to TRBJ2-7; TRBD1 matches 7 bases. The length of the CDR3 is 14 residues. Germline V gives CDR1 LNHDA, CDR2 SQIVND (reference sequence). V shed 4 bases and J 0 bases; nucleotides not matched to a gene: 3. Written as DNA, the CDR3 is TGTGCCAGTAGTAAGGGACAGAGCTCCTACGAGCAGTACTTC. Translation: CASSKGQSSYEQYF.

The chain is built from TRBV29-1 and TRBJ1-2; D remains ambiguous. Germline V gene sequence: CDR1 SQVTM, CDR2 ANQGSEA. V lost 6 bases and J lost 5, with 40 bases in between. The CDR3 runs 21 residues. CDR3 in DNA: TGCAGCGTAGCCGGCAATACGGGATCCGGGAGCCGGAATAGGATTCGATATGGCTACACCTTC. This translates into CSVAGNTGSGSRNRIRYGYTF.

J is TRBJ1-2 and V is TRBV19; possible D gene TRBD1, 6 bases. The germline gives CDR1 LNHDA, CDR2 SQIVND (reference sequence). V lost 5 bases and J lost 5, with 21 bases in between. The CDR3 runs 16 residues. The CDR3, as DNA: TGTGCCAGTAGTGCCAAAACAGGGAACAGAGGTTATGGCTACACCTTC. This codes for CASSAKTGNRGYGYTF.

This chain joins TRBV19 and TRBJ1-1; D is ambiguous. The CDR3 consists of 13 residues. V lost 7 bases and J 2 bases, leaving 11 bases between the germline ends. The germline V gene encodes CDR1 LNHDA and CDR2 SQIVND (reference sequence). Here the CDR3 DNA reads TGTGCCAGTACATTAGGACCCAACACTGAAGCTTTCTTT. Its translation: CASTLGPNTEAFF.

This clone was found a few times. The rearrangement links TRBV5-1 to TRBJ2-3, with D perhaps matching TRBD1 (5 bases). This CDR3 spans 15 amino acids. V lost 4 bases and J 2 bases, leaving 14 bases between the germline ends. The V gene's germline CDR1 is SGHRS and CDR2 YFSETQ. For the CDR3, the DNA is TGCGCCAGCAGCGGCTCGACAGCCCCCACAGATACGCAGTATTTT. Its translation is CASSGSTAPTDTQYF.

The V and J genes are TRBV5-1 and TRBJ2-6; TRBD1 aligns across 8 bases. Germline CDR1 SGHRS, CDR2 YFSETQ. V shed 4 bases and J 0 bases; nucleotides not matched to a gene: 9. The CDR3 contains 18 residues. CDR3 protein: CASSNTDRVFSGANVLTF. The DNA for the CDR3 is TGCGCCAGCAGCAACACGGACAGGGTTTTCTCTGGGGCCAACGTCCTGACTTTC.

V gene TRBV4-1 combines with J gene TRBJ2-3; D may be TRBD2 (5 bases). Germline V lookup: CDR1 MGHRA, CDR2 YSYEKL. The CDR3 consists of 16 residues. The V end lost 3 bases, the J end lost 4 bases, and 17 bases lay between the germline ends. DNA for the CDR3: TGCGCCAGCAGCCATATGCGAGGGCCCGCTTCAGATACGCAGTATTTT. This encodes CASSHMRGPASDTQYF.

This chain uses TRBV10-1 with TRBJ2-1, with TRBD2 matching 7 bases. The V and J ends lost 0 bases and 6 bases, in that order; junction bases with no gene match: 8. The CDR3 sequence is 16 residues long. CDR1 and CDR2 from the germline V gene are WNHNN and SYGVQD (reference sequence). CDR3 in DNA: TGCGCCAGCAGTGAGTCGACCGGACTAGTTGGCAATGAGCAGTTCTTC. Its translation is CASSESTGLVGNEQFF.

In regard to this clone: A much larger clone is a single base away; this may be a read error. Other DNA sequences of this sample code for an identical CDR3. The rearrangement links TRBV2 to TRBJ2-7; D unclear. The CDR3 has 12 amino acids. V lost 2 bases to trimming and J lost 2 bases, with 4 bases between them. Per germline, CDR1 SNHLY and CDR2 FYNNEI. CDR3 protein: CASSEQAYEQYF. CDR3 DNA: TGTGCCAGCAGTGAACAGGCCTACGAGCAGTACTTC. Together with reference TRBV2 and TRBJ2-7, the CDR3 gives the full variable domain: EPEVTQTPSHQVTQMGQEVILRCVPISNHLYFYWYRQILGQKVEFLVSFYNNEISEKSEIFDDQFSVERPDGSNFTLKIRSTKLEDSAMYFCASSEQAYEQYFGPGTRLTVT.

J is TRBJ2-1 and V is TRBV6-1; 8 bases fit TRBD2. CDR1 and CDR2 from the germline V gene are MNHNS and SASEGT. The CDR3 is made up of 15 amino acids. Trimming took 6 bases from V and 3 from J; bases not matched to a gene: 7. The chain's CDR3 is CASRFTSGSYNEQFF. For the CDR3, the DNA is TGTGCCAGCAGGTTTACTAGCGGCAGCTACAATGAGCAGTTCTTC.